The sequence of this TCR beta chain was determined in a study of blood T cell repertoires in COVID-19 (dated by TCRdb to the early 2020s). Regarding the study in general: Collaborator samples came from the United States, Italy and Spain and covered acute and convalescent phases of COVID-19. The samples were drawn from the first 160 participants of the ongoing ImmuneRACE study and from 1,254 subjects provided by 6 global collaborators. Sample metadata almost always included a de-identified subject ID, COVID-19 status, age in years and sex. Where HLA class I and class II types were available, the types were taken from metadata supplied by the sample provider, not from assay-based typing. The repertoires were released in a freely available public database intended as a resource for research on the immune response to SARS-CoV-2. The dataset comprised deeply sampled blood TCRbeta repertoires from subjects exposed to, actively infected with, or recovered from COVID-19. The material from the prospective study consisted of cDNA or gDNA derived from T cells, B-cell-depleted T cells, or PBMCs.

Broader findings and caveats from the paper: Clinical and demographic metadata were provided uncurated, with the amount varying by source and participant.

TCRbeta CDR3 regions were amplified from genomic DNA by means of the immunoSEQ Assay, a bias-controlled multiplex PCR. As for the original processing: Within the assay, amplification of reference gene primers was used to estimate how many nucleated cells each sample contained. To quantify the absolute abundance of each unique TCRbeta CDR3 rearrangement, sequence reads were collapsed and filtered. Productive Simpson clonality was computed per sample as the square root of Simpson's diversity index over productive rearrangements. TCRdb mirrors the immuneACCESS table, restricted to in-frame sequences. Some clones are absent from its copies; in checked studies, under half trace to an unresolved V gene, and the reason for the others is unknown. V and J calls plus clone size are reproduced from that table; the DNA served to infer D and trimming. This sample gives tens of thousands of clones in total; over 80% of them show up just once. The ten largest clones capture about 12% of the sample.

Each collaborating institution followed its own protocols to collect whole blood in K2EDTA tubes. For TCRbeta analysis, collaborators shipped samples in one of three forms: frozen whole blood, isolated PBMCs, or DNA extracted from either of those sample types. This clone showed up just a few times. Its antigen specificity is not known. No base quality information exists; no much larger clone differs at one position. The sample comprised peripheral blood. This receptor was taken from a human donor with active COVID-19. The donor label of this sample is uncertain.

Read as DNA, the sequence is TGTGCCAGCACCTTGGGGACAGGTGATTCACCCCTCCACTTT. It codes for CASTLGTGDSPLHF. The chain is encoded by TRBV3-1 (or the pseudogene TRBV3-2) joined to TRBJ1-6; 8 middle bases align to TRBD1. Taken from cysteine to phenylalanine, the CDR3 has 14 residues. Only the CDR3 DNA stays, 42 bases, in frame from base 1. The germline V gene (reference sequence) provides CDR1 LGHDT and CDR2 YNNKEL. Ends trimmed: V by 7 bases, J by 8 bases; bases unmatched to a gene: 7.